The T cell receptor beta chain under discussion was sequenced for a study of OX40 agonist ivuxolimab in advanced cancers. TCRdb's table, derived via immunoSEQ multiplex PCR, lists solely in-frame clones and lacks some. In the table there are around 92,000 clones, more than 80% of which are singletons. Germline lookup yields CDR1 SGHAT and CDR2 FQNNGV. This CDR3 comprises 16 residues. V lost 5 bases and J 3 bases, leaving 18 bases between the germline ends. This receptor was identified in an adult with an advanced solid tumor such as melanoma, head and neck, liver or kidney cancer. The chain couples TRBV11-2 to TRBJ2-3, with D tentatively TRBD1 or TRBD2 (7 bases each). The input for sequencing was CD4+ or CD8+ T cells sorted from blood, taken in a trial of the OX40 agonist ivuxolimab. CDR3 bases: TGTGCCAGCAGCCCTCGACAGGGAGGGGGGACAGATACGCAGTATTTT. It yields the protein CASSPRQGGGTDTQYF.